These 29 T cell receptor beta chains share one sample of origin, sequenced in a study of T cells in Graves' hyperthyroidism and ophthalmopathy. The CDR3 regions of TCR beta were amplified from RNA transcripts. The primer set for the first-round RT-PCR of the TCR CDR3 was HTBI. MiXCR, applied by TCRdb to the multiplex PCR reads, yields one record per CDR3 protein. Of approximately 740,000 distinct CDR3 sequences listed, 12% to 15% are singletons. Sample: blood. The receptors stem from a woman aged 18-29 years with Graves' hyperthyroidism.

The rearrangement links TRBV28 to TRBJ2-7, with D uncertain. In germline, CDR1 is MDHEN, CDR2 SYDVKM. There are 14 residues in the CDR3. V dropped 4 bases and J dropped 1 base, with 11 bases sitting between them. CDR3 sequence reads: CASSSTPASYEQYF. The CDR3 DNA sequence: TGTGCCAGCAGTTCAACGCCAGCTTCCTACGAGCAGTACTTC.

This clonotype has only a few counts. This chain joins TRBV7-2 and TRBJ1-3; D is uncertain. The CDR3 runs to 15 residues. Germline V CDR1 and CDR2: SGHTA, FQGNSA. V gave up 5 bases and J gave up 0 bases, with 11 bases separating them. CDR3 bases: TGTGCCAGCAGCCCGCACAGTAGCTCTGGAAACACCATATATTTT. Its translation: CASSPHSSSGNTIYF. Full variable domain (missing parts from reference TRBV7-2 and TRBJ1-3): GAGVSQSPSNKVTEKGKDVELRCDPISGHTALYWYRQSLGQGLEFLIYFQGNSAPDKSGLPSDRFSAERTGGSVSTLTIQRTQQEDSAVYLCASSPHSSSGNTIYFGEGSWLTVV.

This sequence joins TRBV5-1 and TRBJ1-1; D call uncertain. The CDR3 consists of 14 residues. CDR1 SGHRS and CDR2 YFSETQ come from the germline V gene. Trimming removed 6 bases at V and 0 bases at J, with 12 bases between. In DNA form, the CDR3 reads TGCGCCAGCACGCTCGGGAGGATGAACACTGAAGCTTTCTTT. Translating gives CASTLGRMNTEAFF.

This chain joins TRBV20-1 and TRBJ2-7; perhaps TRBD1 as D (6 bases). The germline gives CDR1 DFQATT, CDR2 SNEGSKA (reference sequence). This CDR3 comprises 13 residues. The V and J ends lost 5 bases and 4 bases respectively, with 15 bases between them. The CDR3 region is CSAETGHLYEQYF. CDR3 in DNA: TGCAGTGCTGAGACGGGACACCTTTACGAGCAGTACTTC.

V is TRBV24-1 and J is TRBJ2-3, with no clear D. Trimming pared 2 bases from V and 2 bases from J, leaving 4 bases between. This CDR3 spans 13 amino acids. Germline loops: CDR1 KGHDR, CDR2 SFDVKD. CDR3 sequence (DNA): TGTGCCACCAGTGATTGGGTCACAGATACGCAGTATTTT. Protein sequence: CATSDWVTDTQYF.

The chain couples TRBV20-1 to TRBJ2-3, with TRBD2 matching over 10 bases. Germline V gene sequence: CDR1 DFQATT, CDR2 SNEGSKA (reference sequence). With 6 bases clipped from V and 4 bases from J, the junction kept 1 base outside the gene matches. This CDR3 contains 12 residues. CDR3 sequence (DNA): TGCAGTGCCAGCGGGGGGGCAGATACGCAGTATTTT. This codes for CSASGGADTQYF.

The table lists this clonotype with a few counts. Relative to the germline gene, one junction end is altered; a read error may explain this. V is TRBV11-2 and J is TRBJ2-1; 10 bases map to TRBD2. Germline V gene data show CDR1 as SGHAT and CDR2 as FQNNGV. CDR3 length equals 18 residues. Here the CDR3 reads CASSVLGLAALSYNEQSF. The CDR3 DNA is TGTGCCAGCAGCGTCCTCGGACTAGCGGCACTTTCCTACAATGAGCAGTCCTTC.

This clonotype was detected ten times or more. The CDR3 region has the DNA TGTGCCAGCAGGGGGTCACCGATAGCGGGAGGGCCTTACGAGCAGTACTTC. It encodes CASRGSPIAGGPYEQYF. The chain recombines TRBV12-3 or TRBV12-4 with TRBJ2-7; 11 bases map to TRBD2. With V trimmed by 6 bases and J by 4 bases, 14 bases remained unmatched. The CDR3 contains 17 residues.

This clonotype was picked up many times. This chain uses TRBV7-2 with TRBJ2-7; the match to TRBD2 covers 10 bases. With 5 bases clipped from V and 0 bases from J, the junction kept 19 bases outside the gene matches. This CDR3 spans 20 amino acids. Germline CDR1 reads SGHTA; CDR2 reads FQGNSA. Written as DNA, the CDR3 is TGTGCCAGCAGCATAAGGAGAGCGGGAGGGGGCCAGGGCAGCTCCTACGAGCAGTACTTC. Encoded protein: CASSIRRAGGGQGSSYEQYF.

V and J are TRBV2 and TRBJ2-5, with D possibly matching TRBD1 (6 bases). V lost 7 bases, J lost 3 bases, and 12 bases lay in between. There are 13 residues in the CDR3. Germline CDR1 and CDR2: SNHLY and FYNNEI. CDR3 nucleotide sequence: TGTGCCAGCAACAGGGATAGGGAAGAGACCCAGTACTTC. Protein: CASNRDREETQYF.

This clonotype has a handful of counts. The V and J genes are TRBV28 and TRBJ1-5; 9 bases fit TRBD1. The CDR3 sequence is 15 residues long. With V trimmed by 1 base and J by 6 bases, 4 bases remained unmatched. Germline lookup yields CDR1 MDHEN and CDR2 SYDVKM. In nucleotides, the CDR3 is TGTGCCAGCAGTTTATCGATGACAGGGGGTCAGCCCCAGCATTTT. Residues: CASSLSMTGGQPQHF.

A few counts support this clonotype. This chain uses TRBV29-1 with TRBJ1-2, with 12 bases identical to TRBD1. The CDR3 totals 13 residues. Germline assignment: CDR1 SQVTM and CDR2 ANQGSEA. Trimming at V came to 7 bases and at J to 7 bases, leaving 7 bases not matched to a gene. CDR3: CSAPGQGAAGYTF. The DNA of the CDR3 is TGCAGCGCACCGGGACAGGGGGCGGCTGGCTACACCTTC.

This clonotype was observed at least ten times. The chain couples TRBV24-1 to TRBJ2-1; 9 nucleotides line up with TRBD1. The CDR3 loop spans 17 amino acids. Unmatched junction bases numbered 12, after V lost 5 bases and J lost 5 bases. Germline-derived CDR1 and CDR2 are KGHDR and SFDVKD. CDR3: CATSGVYRDRDHNEQFF. The CDR3 DNA reads as TGTGCCACCAGTGGCGTTTACCGGGACAGGGATCACAATGAGCAGTTCTTC.

This clonotype was recorded many times. For the CDR3, the DNA is TGTGCCAGCAGCTCAAGGACAGGGGCTTTCGAGCAGTACTTC. Its translation: CASSSRTGAFEQYF. This chain links TRBV6-1 with TRBJ2-7, with 9 bases that match TRBD1. J lost 6 bases, V lost 6 bases, and 9 bases had no gene match. Germline V lookup: CDR1 MNHNS, CDR2 SASEGT. The CDR3 runs to 14 residues.

This clonotype came up many times. This chain links TRBV27 with TRBJ2-3; 12 nucleotides line up with TRBD2. Germline loops: CDR1 MNHEY, CDR2 SMNVEV (reference sequence). There are 14 residues in the CDR3. The ends lost 11 bases at V and 3 bases at J; junction bases unmatched: 6. The chain's CDR3 is CACGLAGWTDTQYF. The CDR3 DNA reads as TGTGCCTGCGGACTAGCGGGATGGACAGATACGCAGTATTTT.

This clonotype was seen many times. V gene TRBV7-9 combines with J gene TRBJ2-1; TRBD2 matches at 7 bases. Germline V CDR1 and CDR2: SEHNR, FQNEAQ (reference sequence). Losses at the gene ends were 1 base for V and 8 bases for J; bases not matched to a gene: 5. This CDR3 spans 14 amino acids. CDR3 nucleotide sequence: TGTGCCAGCAGCTTAGGGGGAGGGTTCGATGAGCAGTTCTTC. It translates to CASSLGGGFDEQFF.

This chain uses TRBV6-1 with TRBJ2-5; no firm D call. There are 12 residues in the CDR3. Germline CDR1 reads MNHNS; CDR2 reads SASEGT. Trimming left V 5 bases short and J 1 base short, with 5 bases between. This chain's CDR3 is CASSSFQETQYF. In DNA form, the CDR3 reads TGTGCCAGCAGTTCGTTCCAAGAGACCCAGTACTTC.

The rearrangement uses TRBV6-5 and TRBJ2-6; 8 positions agree with TRBD1. This CDR3 comprises 17 residues. V trimming: 2 bases; J trimming: 5 bases; junction bases outside the gene matches: 8. Per germline, CDR1 MNHEY and CDR2 SVGAGI. The CDR3 sequence is CASSYGQGRSWANVLTF. The CDR3 nucleotides read TGTGCCAGCAGTTACGGACAGGGACGGTCTTGGGCCAACGTCCTGACTTTC.

In this sample, this clonotype turned up a few times. The V and J genes are TRBV19 and TRBJ1-2, with D maybe TRBD1 (5 bases). The CDR3 consists of 17 residues. The V and J ends lost 9 bases and 1 base respectively, with 24 bases between them. Germline V gives CDR1 LNHDA, CDR2 SQIVND (reference sequence). The chain's CDR3 is CASLSPGPNYYNYGYTF. As DNA, the CDR3 is TGTGCCAGCCTCTCCCCGGGGCCAAATTATTATAACTATGGCTACACCTTC.

This clonotype was picked up a small number of times. The genes are TRBV28 and TRBJ2-7; D might be TRBD1 or TRBD2, each matching 5 bases. The germline gives CDR1 MDHEN, CDR2 SYDVKM. Trimming stripped 11 bases from V and 2 bases from J, with 22 bases between. The CDR3 covers 15 residues. CDR3 residues: CASQGGGKGTYEQYF. The CDR3 nucleotides read TGTGCCTCGCAGGGTGGGGGAAAGGGGACCTACGAGCAGTACTTC.

Ten or more counts support this clonotype. The chain is built from TRBV6-1 and TRBJ2-7, with 9 bases aligning to TRBD1. This CDR3 region has 13 residues. Germline assignment: CDR1 MNHNS and CDR2 SASEGT. Trimming removed 11 bases from V and 7 bases from J; junction bases left unmatched: 12. The CDR3 here is CAGYRDRVEEQYF. The CDR3 DNA follows: TGTGCCGGATACCGGGACAGGGTGGAAGAGCAGTACTTC.

Many counts were recorded for this clonotype. CDR3 in DNA: TGTGCCAGCAGCTTACGACTAGCGGGAAACACAGATACGCAGTATTTT. It is translated as CASSLRLAGNTDTQYF. This rearrangement joins TRBV11-2 to TRBJ2-3; 11 bases match TRBD2. The junction had 3 bases not matched to a gene; V was cut back by 2 bases and J by 2 bases. The CDR3 runs to 16 residues. From germline, CDR1 is SGHAT and CDR2 FQNNGV.

This clonotype has a handful of counts. In DNA form, the CDR3 reads TGCAGTGCTAGCTACAGGACAGGGGCTATGCGGACCGGGGAGCTGTTTTTT. Translated, it gives CSASYRTGAMRTGELFF. The rearrangement uses TRBV20-1 and TRBJ2-2; TRBD1 matches at 9 bases. The CDR3 is 17 residues long. The germline gives CDR1 DFQATT, CDR2 SNEGSKA (reference sequence). V lost 3 bases and J lost 5; bases outside the gene matches: 13.

This clonotype came up many times. This chain connects TRBV11-2 to TRBJ2-5; D remains unclear. Trimming shortened V by 0 bases and J by 3 bases, and 8 bases separated the two germline ends. This CDR3 is built from 14 residues. Germline V lookup: CDR1 SGHAT, CDR2 FQNNGV. The chain's CDR3 is CASSLDLLKETQYF. CDR3 nucleotide sequence: TGTGCCAGCAGCTTAGATCTGTTAAAAGAGACCCAGTACTTC.

This clonotype showed up many times. This chain joins TRBV20-1 and TRBJ1-5; D remains unclear. The CDR3 covers 13 residues. CDR1 and CDR2 (germline): DFQATT, SNEGSKA (reference sequence). V was shortened by 4 bases and J by 1 base, with 8 bases between the two germline ends. Written as DNA, the CDR3 is TGCAGTGCTATAATAGTCAGCAATCAGCCCCAGCATTTT. It yields the protein CSAIIVSNQPQHF.

Ten or more counts support this clonotype. The chain combines TRBV18 with TRBJ1-1; D is possibly TRBD1 (6 bases). The CDR3 is 15 amino acids. Trimming left V 6 bases short and J 2 bases short, with 16 bases between. The germline CDR1 and CDR2 sequences are KGHSH and LQKENI. CDR3 sequence (DNA): TGTGCCAGCTCCCGCTTAGGTGGGGGCAACACTGAAGCTTTCTTT. Translation gives CASSRLGGGNTEAFF.

This clonotype was observed a handful of times. The rearrangement links TRBV6-1 to TRBJ1-1; TRBD1 agrees at 11 bases. There are 14 residues in the CDR3. V shed 11 bases, J shed 4 bases, and the junction held 9 bases outside the gene matches. Germline values: CDR1 MNHNS, CDR2 SASEGT. CDR3 coding DNA: TGTGCCGGCCGGACAGGGGGCGCGGGCACTGAAGCTTTCTTT. Its translation: CAGRTGGAGTEAFF.

The chain has TRBV7-9 and TRBJ1-5; D possibly corresponds to TRBD1 (5 bases). The CDR3 has 14 amino acids. Germline CDR1 and CDR2: SEHNR and FQNEAQ (reference sequence). The V end lost 3 bases, the J end lost 5 bases, and 11 bases lay between the germline ends. The CDR3: CASSFVGEDQPQHF. The CDR3 DNA follows: TGTGCCAGCAGCTTTGTGGGGGAGGATCAGCCCCAGCATTTT.

This clonotype appeared a few times. The chain has TRBV19 and TRBJ2-2; TRBD2 is a possible D gene (5 bases). The CDR3 is 15 amino acids. CDR1 is LNHDA and CDR2 is SQIVND in the germline V gene (reference sequence). V dropped 7 bases and J dropped 5 bases, with 17 bases sitting between them. This CDR3 is CASKAFGERTGELFF. The CDR3 region has the DNA TGTGCCAGTAAAGCCTTCGGGGAAAGGACCGGGGAGCTGTTTTTT.